These T cell receptor beta chains were read from a single sample in a study of shared clonotypes between healthy human individuals. Sequencing was performed with immunoSEQ multiplex PCR; in TCRdb, only in-frame clones are kept and a portion is missing. The table has over 2 million clones, around 92% seen once; the top ten hold 0.37%. The sample was naive CD4+ T cells from PBMCs. The receptors shown here come from a man aged 18 to 29 in good health. Some clones in this sample may be carry-over from other donors' samples. Both conserved end residues are part of each CDR3. The D gene is left open where the match is weak. The listing skips clone size in some rows; elsewhere it reads once, few, many or a size class.

clone_size d_call v_call cdr3_aa
NA TRBD1 TRBV11-2 CASSLAGQGLEAFF
NA NA TRBV15 CATSSGALRSEPQHF
NA TRBD1 TRBV5-1 CASSLGGQATNYGYTF
NA TRBD2 TRBV6-4 CASRTGTSGTRSYNEQFF
NA NA TRBV7-2 CASSLAAGERSYGYTF
NA TRBD1 TRBV7-9 CASSVGQGGEKLFF
NA NA TRBV11-2 CASSSVVGLETQYF
NA NA TRBV5-1 CASSPRTDTGELFF
once TRBD1 TRBV6-1 CAIRRTGQSDQPQHF
NA TRBD1 TRBV7-9 CASRPNTGAPTDTQYF
NA TRBD2 TRBV7-8 CASSLKTGTSLTDTQYF
few NA TRBV5-6 CASSLVGETQYF
NA TRBD2 TRBV28 CASSPGLAGGWQFF
NA NA TRBV4-1 CASSQEFVSRNEQFF
once NA TRBV11-3 CASSYTRSREETQYF
NA TRBD1 TRBV30 CAWDGTAKYGYTF
NA NA TRBV28 CASSLTSGVSYEQYF
NA NA TRBV11-3 CASSQRGVGYGYTF
NA NA TRBV28 CASGGSMNTEAFF
NA NA TRBV27 CASSLGQDFYNEQFF
NA NA TRBV29-1 CSVVGSAYEQYF
NA NA TRBV28 CATYRVANTGELFF
NA TRBD2 TRBV27 CASSTPSSGRAHEQYF
NA NA TRBV16 CASSQPGDQPQHF
NA TRBD1 TRBV27 CASRPGTGGYEQYF
NA NA TRBV27 CASRIGPYNEQFF
NA NA TRBV14 CASSVLARGRNTIYF
NA NA TRBV18 CASSPEAGETEAFF
NA TRBD2 TRBV7-2 CASSLRTSGIVNEQFF
NA TRBD1 TRBV2 CASSQDRGTHNEQFF
NA TRBD2 TRBV19 CASTQRGYNEQFF
NA NA TRBV23-1 CASSHPTGELRHEQYF
once NA TRBV6-6 CASSRTNTEAFF
once NA TRBV27 CASTPGGSDTEAFF
NA NA TRBV28 CASSRPRSYEQYF
NA TRBD2 TRBV29-1 CSHTSGITDTQYF
NA TRBD2 TRBV5-6 CASSLLVGGRSTYNEQFF
NA TRBD1 TRBV29-1 CSAFGQGGSETQYF
NA NA TRBV18 CASSPPSRASADTQYF